The T cell receptor beta chain described here comes from a study of T cell responses to AZD1222 COVID-19 vaccine. Regarding this clone: What it binds is unknown.

Study-level findings and limits: Every sample of the repertoires postdated the peak T cell response. Spike-specific TCR breadth and depth were elevated following two AZD1222 doses.

J gave up 5 bases and V 6 bases, and 7 bases lay outside the gene matches. Germline V CDR1 and CDR2: MNHEY, SVGAGI. The CDR3 has 14 residues. This table comes from immunoSEQ multiplex PCR, and its TCRdb copy is limited to in-frame clones, with some not included. The table includes 110,000 to 150,000 clones, more than 85% detected once. This specimen was peripheral blood, taken on day 0 of AZD1222 vaccination. This TCR was recovered from an adult in good health. This chain uses TRBV6-5 with TRBJ1-2; 9 bases align to TRBD1. CDR3 region: CASRLQGAPYGYTF. DNA of the CDR3: TGTGCCAGCAGATTACAGGGGGCGCCTTATGGCTACACCTTC.